This T cell receptor beta chain was retrieved from a study of technical replicates of blood from a few donors. This clone was observed once. V lost 10 bases, J lost 6 bases, and 15 bases lay in between. The CDR3 is 12 residues long. Germline loops: CDR1 LNHDA, CDR2 SQIVND (reference sequence). Some clones are missing from TCRdb's copy, which holds only in-frame ones; the method was immunoSEQ multiplex PCR. The table records 80,000 to 100,000 clones, approximately 95% of them present only once. The sequenced material came from T cells isolated from PBMCs. The V call is TRBV19, the J call TRBJ1-2; a possible D gene is TRBD1 (5 bases). The origin of this receptor is a human donor in good health. The CDR3: CATDRGGNGYTF. The CDR3 DNA reads as TGTGCCACCGATAGGGGAGGGAATGGCTACACCTTC.